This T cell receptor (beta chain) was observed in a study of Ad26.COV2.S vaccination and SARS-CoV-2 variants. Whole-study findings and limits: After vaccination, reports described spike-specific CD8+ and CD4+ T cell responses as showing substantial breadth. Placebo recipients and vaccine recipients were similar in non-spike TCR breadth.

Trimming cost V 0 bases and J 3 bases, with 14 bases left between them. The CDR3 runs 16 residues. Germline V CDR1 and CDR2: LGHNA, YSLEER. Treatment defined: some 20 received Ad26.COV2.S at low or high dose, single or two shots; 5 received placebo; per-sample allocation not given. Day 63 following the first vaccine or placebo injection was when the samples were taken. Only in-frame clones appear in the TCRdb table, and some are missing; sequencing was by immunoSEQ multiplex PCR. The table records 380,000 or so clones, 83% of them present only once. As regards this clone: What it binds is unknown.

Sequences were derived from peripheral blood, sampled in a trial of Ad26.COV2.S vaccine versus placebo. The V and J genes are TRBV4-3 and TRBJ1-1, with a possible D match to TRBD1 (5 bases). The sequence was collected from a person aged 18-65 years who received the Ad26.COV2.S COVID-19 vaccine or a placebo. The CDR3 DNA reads TGCGCCAGCAGCCAAGACCCCGCAGGGCGGGACACTGAAGCTTTCTTT. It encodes CASSQDPAGRDTEAFF.